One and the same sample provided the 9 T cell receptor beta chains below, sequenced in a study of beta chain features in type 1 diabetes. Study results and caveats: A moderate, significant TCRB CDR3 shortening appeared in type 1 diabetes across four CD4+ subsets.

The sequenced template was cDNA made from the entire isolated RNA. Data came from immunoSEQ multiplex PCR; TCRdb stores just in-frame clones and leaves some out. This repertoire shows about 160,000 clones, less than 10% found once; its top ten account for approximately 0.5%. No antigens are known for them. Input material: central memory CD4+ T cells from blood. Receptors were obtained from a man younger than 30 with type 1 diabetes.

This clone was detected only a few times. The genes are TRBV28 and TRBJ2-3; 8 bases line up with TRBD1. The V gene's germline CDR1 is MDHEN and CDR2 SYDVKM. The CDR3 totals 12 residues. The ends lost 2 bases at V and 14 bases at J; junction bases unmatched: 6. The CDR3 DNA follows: TGTGCCAGCAGTTTACGACAGGGGCGCAGGTATTTT. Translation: CASSLRQGRRYF. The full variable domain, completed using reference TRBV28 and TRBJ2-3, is DVKVTQSSRYLVKRTGEKVFLECVQDMDHENMFWYRQDPGLGLRLIYFSYDVKMKEKGDIPEGYSVSREKKERFSLILESASTNQTSMYLCASSLRQGRRYFGPGTRLTVL.

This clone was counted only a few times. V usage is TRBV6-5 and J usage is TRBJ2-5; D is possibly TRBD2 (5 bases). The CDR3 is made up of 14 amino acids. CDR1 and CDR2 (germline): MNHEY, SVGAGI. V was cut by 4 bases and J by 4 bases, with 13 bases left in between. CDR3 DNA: TGTGCCAGCAGTTCTCCGGGGTCTGGAGAGACCCAGTACTTC. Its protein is CASSSPGSGETQYF.

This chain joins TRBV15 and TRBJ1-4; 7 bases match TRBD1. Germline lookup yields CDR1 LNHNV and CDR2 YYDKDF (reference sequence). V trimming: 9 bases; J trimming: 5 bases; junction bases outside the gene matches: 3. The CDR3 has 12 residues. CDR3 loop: CATQGVNEKLFF. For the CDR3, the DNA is TGTGCCACTCAGGGGGTAAATGAAAAACTGTTTTTT.

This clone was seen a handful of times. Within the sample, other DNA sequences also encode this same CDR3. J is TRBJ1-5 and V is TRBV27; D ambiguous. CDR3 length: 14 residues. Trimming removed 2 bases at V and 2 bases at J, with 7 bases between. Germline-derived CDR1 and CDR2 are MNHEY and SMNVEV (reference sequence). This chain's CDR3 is CASSLEGGNQPQHF. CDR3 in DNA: TGTGCCAGCAGTTTAGAGGGCGGCAATCAGCCCCAGCATTTT.

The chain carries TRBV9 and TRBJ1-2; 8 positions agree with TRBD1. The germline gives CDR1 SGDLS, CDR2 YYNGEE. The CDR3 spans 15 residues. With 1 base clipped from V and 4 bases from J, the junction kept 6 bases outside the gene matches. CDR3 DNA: TGTGCCAGCAGCGTATTAGACAGGGGATCCTATGGCTACACCTTC. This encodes CASSVLDRGSYGYTF.

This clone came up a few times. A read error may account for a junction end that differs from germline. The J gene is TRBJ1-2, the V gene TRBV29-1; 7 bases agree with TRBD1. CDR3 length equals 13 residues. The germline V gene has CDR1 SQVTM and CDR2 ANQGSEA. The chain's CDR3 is CSVEGGAGYGYTF. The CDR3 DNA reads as TGCAGCGTGGAAGGGGGCGCAGGCTATGGCTACACCTTC.

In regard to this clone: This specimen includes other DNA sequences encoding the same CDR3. The CDR3 here is CASSLDRVYGYTF. CDR3 bases: TGCGCCAGCAGCTTAGACAGGGTCTATGGCTACACCTTC. V is TRBV5-1 and J is TRBJ1-2; TRBD1 aligns across 7 bases. CDR1 is SGHRS and CDR2 is YFSETQ in the germline V gene. After removal of 2 bases from V and 4 bases from J, the junction contained 2 bases not matched to a gene. The length of the CDR3 is 13 residues.

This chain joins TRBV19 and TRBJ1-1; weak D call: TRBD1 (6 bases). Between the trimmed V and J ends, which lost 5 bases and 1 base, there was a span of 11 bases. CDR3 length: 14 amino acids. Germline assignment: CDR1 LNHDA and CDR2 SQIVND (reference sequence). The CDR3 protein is CASSYRDTNTEAFF. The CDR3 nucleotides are TGTGCCAGTAGTTACCGGGACACGAACACTGAAGCTTTCTTT.

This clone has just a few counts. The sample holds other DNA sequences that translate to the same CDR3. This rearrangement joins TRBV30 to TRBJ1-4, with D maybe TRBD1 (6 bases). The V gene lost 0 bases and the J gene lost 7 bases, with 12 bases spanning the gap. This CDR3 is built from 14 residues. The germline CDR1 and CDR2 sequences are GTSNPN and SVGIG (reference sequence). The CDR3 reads CAWSVPGGGEKLFF. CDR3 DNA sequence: TGTGCCTGGAGTGTACCGGGAGGGGGTGAAAAACTGTTTTTT.